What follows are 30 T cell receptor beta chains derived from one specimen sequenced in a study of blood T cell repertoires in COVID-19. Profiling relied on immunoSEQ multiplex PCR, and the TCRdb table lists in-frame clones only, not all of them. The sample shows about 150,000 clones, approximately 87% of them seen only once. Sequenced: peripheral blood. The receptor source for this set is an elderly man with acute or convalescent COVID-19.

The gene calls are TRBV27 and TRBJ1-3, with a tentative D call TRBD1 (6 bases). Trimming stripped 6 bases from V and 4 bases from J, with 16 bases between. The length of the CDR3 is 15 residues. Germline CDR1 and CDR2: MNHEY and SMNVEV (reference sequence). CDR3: CASRTHRDTGNTIYF. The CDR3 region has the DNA TGTGCCAGCAGGACTCACCGGGACACCGGAAACACCATATATTTT.

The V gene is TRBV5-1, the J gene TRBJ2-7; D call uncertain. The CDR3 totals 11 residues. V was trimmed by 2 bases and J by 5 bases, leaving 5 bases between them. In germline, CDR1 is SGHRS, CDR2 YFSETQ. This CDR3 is CASSFRDEQYF. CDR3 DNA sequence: TGCGCCAGCAGCTTCCGGGACGAGCAGTACTTC.

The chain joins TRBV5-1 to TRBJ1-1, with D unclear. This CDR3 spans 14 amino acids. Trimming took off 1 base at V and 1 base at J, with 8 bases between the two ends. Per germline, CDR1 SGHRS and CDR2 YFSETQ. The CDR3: CASSLSAANTEAFF. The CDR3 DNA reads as TGCGCCAGCAGCTTGTCCGCGGCGAACACTGAAGCTTTCTTT.

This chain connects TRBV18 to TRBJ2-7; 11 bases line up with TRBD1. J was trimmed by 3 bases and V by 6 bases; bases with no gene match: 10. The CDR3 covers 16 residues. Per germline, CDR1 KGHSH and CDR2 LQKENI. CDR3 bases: TGTGCCAGCTCCCCTTGGGACAGGGGGAGCCACTACGAGCAGTACTTC. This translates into CASSPWDRGSHYEQYF.

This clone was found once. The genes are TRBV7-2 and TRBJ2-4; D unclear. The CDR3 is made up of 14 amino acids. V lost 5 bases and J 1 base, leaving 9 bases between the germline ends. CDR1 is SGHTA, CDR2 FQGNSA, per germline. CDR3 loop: CASSTASAKNIQYF. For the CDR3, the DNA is TGTGCCAGCAGCACTGCATCCGCCAAAAACATTCAGTACTTC.

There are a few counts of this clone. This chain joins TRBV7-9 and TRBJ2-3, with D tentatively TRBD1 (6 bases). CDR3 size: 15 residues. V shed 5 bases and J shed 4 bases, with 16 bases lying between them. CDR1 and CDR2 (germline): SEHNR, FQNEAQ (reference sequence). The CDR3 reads CASSAARSGADTQYF. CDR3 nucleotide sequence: TGTGCCAGCAGCGCCGCCCGTTCAGGGGCAGATACGCAGTATTTT.

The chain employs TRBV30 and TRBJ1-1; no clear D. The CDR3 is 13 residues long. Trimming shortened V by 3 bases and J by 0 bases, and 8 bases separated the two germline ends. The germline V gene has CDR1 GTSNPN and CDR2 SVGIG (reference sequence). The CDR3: CAWRASMNTEAFF. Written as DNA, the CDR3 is TGTGCCTGGAGGGCTAGCATGAACACTGAAGCTTTCTTT.

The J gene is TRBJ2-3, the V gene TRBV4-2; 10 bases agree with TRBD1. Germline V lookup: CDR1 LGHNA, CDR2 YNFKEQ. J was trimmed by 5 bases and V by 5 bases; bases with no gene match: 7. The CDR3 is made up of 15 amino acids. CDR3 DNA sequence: TGTGCCAGCAGCACCCGGACAGGGGGGATAGATACGCAGTATTTT. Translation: CASSTRTGGIDTQYF.

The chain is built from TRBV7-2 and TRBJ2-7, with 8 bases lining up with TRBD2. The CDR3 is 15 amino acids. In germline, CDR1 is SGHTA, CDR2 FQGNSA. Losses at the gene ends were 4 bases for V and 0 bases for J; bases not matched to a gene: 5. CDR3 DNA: TGTGCCAGCAGCTCACAGCGGGGGAGCTCCTACGAGCAGTACTTC. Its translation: CASSSQRGSSYEQYF.

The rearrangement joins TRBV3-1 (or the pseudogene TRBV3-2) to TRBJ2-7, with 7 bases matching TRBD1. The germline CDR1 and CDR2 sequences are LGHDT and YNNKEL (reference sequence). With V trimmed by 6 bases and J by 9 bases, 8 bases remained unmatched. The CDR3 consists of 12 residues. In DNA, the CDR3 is TGTGCCAGCAGTCTTCAGGGGGTCGGGCAGTACTTC. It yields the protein CASSLQGVGQYF.

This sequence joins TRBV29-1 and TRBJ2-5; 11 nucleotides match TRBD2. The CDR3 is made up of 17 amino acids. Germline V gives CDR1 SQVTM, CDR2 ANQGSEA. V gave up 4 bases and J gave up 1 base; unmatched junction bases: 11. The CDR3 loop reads CSVVLAGGPVLQETQYF. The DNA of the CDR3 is TGCAGCGTTGTGCTAGCGGGGGGCCCTGTCCTCCAAGAGACCCAGTACTTC.

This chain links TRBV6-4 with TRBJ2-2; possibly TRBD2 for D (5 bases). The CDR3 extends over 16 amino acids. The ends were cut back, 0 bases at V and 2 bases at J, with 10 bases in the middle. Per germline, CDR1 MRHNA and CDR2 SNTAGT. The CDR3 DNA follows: TGTGCCAGCAGTGACTCAGAAGCGGCCAACACCGGGGAGCTGTTTTTT. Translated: CASSDSEAANTGELFF.

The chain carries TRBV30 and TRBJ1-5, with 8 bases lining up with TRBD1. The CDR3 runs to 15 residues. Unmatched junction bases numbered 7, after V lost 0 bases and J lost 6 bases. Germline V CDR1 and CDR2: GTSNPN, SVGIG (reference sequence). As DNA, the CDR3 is TGTGCCTGGAGTGTGGCAGGGGGCGAATTTCAGCCCCAGCATTTT. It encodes CAWSVAGGEFQPQHF.

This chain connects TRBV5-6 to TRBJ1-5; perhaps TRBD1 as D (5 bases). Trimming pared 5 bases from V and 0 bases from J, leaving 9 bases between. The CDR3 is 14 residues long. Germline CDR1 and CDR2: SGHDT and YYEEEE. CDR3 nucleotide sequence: TGTGCCAGCAGTGGACAAGATAGCAATCAGCCCCAGCATTTT. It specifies CASSGQDSNQPQHF.

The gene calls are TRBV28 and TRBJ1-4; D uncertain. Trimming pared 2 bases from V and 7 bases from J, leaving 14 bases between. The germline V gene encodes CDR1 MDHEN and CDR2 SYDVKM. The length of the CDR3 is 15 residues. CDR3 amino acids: CASSLSNPSAEKLFF. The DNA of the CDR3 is TGTGCCAGCAGTTTAAGCAACCCAAGTGCTGAAAAACTGTTTTTT.

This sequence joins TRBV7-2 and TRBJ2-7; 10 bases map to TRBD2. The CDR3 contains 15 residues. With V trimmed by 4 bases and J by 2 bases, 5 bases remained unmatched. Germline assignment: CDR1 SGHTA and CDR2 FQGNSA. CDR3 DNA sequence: TGTGCCAGCAGCTATAGCGGGGGGTTCACCTACGAGCAGTACTTC. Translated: CASSYSGGFTYEQYF.

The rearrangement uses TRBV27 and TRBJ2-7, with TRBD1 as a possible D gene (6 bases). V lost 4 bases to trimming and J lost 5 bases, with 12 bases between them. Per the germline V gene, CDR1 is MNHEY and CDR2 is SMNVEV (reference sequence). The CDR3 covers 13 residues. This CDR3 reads CASSWPGDNEQYF. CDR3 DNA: TGTGCCAGCAGTTGGCCAGGGGATAACGAGCAGTACTTC.

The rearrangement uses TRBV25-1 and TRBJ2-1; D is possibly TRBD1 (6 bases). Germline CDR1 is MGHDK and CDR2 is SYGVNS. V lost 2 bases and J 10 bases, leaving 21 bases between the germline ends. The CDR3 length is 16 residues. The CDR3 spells CASSEMIRGQQEEQFF. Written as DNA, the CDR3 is TGTGCCAGCAGTGAAATGATTAGAGGACAGCAAGAGGAGCAGTTCTTC.

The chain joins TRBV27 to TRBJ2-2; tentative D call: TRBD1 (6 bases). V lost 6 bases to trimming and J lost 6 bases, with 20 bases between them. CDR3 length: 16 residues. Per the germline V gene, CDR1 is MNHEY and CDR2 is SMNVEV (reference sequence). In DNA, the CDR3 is TGTGCCAGCAGCCAAAGGGCTGGGGCAGGGGCCGGGGAGCTGTTTTTT. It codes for CASSQRAGAGAGELFF.

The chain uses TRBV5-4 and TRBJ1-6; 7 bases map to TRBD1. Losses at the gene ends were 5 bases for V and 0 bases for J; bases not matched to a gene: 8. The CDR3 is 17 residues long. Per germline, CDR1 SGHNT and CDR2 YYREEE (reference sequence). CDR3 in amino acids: CASRGRQGSSYNSPLHF. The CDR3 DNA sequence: TGTGCCAGCAGGGGGAGACAGGGAAGCTCCTATAATTCACCCCTCCACTTT.

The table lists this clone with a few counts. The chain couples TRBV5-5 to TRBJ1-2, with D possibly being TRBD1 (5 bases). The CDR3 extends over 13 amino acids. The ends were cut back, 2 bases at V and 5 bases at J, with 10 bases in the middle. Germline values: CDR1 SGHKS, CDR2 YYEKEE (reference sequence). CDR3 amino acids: CASSFRGAYGYTF. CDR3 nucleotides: TGTGCCAGCAGCTTCCGCGGGGCATATGGCTACACCTTC.

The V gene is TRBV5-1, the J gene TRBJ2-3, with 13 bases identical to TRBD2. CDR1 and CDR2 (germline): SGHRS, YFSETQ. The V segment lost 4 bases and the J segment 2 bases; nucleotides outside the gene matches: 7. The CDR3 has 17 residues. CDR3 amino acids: CASSLGLAGAITDTQYF. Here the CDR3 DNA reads TGCGCCAGCAGCCTAGGACTAGCGGGGGCGATCACAGATACGCAGTATTTT.

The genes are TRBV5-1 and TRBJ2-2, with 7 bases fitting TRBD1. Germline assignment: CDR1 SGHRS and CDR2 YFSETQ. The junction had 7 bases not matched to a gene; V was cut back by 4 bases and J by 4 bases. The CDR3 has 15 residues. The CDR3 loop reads CASSLRQGSTGELFF. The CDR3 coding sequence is TGCGCCAGCAGCCTCCGACAGGGTAGCACCGGGGAGCTGTTTTTT.

The CDR3 sequence: CASSDLRGTSYNEQFF. The CDR3 DNA reads as TGTGCCAGCAGTGATCTGCGGGGCACCTCCTACAATGAGCAGTTCTTC. The gene calls are TRBV6-1 and TRBJ2-1; maybe TRBD2 (6 bases). In germline, CDR1 is MNHNS, CDR2 SASEGT. The germline V and J ends were trimmed by 3 bases and 0 bases, with 12 bases remaining between them. The CDR3 consists of 16 residues.

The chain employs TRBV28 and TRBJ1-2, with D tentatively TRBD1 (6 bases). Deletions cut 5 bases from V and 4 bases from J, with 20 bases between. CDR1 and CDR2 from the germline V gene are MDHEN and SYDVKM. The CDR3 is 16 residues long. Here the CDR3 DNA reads TGTGCCAGCAGTGCCCTTTATCGACAGGACTCCTATGGCTACACCTTC. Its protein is CASSALYRQDSYGYTF.

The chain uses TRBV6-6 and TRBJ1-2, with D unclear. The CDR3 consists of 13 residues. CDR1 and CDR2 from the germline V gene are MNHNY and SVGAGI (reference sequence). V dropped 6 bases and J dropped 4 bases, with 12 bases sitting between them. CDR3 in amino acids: CASSSGLAYGYTF. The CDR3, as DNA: TGTGCCAGCAGCTCCGGGCTAGCCTATGGCTACACCTTC.

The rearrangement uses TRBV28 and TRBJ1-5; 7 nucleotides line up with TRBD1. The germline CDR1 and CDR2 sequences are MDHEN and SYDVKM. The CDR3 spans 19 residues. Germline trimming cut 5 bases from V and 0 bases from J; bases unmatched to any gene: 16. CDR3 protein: CASSLQRGTDAYSNQPQHF. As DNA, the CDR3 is TGTGCCAGCAGTCTCCAGAGAGGGACAGACGCATATAGCAATCAGCCCCAGCATTTT.

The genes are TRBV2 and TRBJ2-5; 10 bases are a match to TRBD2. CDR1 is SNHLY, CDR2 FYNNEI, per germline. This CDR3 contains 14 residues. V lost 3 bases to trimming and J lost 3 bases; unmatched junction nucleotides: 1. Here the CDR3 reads CASSDLAGEETQYF. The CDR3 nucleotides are TGTGCCAGCAGTGACCTAGCGGGAGAAGAGACCCAGTACTTC.

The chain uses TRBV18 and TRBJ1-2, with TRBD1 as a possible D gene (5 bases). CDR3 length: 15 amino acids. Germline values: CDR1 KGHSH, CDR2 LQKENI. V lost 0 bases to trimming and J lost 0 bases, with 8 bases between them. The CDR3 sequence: CASSPPTGPNYGYTF. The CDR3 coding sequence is TGTGCCAGCTCACCACCAACAGGACCTAACTATGGCTACACCTTC.

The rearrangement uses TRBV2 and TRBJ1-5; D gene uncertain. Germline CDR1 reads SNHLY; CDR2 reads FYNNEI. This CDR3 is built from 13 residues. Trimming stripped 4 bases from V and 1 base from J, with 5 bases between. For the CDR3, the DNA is TGTGCCAGCAGTGGACTGAGCAATCAGCCCCAGCATTTT. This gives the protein CASSGLSNQPQHF.